This note documents a single T cell receptor beta chain sequence. Its recognized antigen is unknown. No much larger clonotype is one base removed from it; base qualities were not supplied. To prepare the library, the immunoSEQ multiplex PCR assay was applied. TCRdb re-hosts the immuneACCESS table, in-frame sequences only. Its copies lack some clones; in the studies checked, an unresolved V gene accounts for under half of them, and the cause for the rest is not known. The sample includes approximately 180,000 clones, with 91% observed a single time. 2% of the sample is in the top ten clones. The source of the sample is a study of control samples from healthy donors and cancer patients (dated by TCRdb to about 2020). This sequence originates from a woman aged 35 to 49 in good health. The sample was blood.

The DNA reads as follows: TGTGCCAGCAGTTACACCGGGGGCTACAATGAGCAGTTCTTC. Protein translation: CASSYTGGYNEQFF. This chain joins TRBV6-5 to TRBJ2-1; TRBD2 is a weak D gene call, 6 bases matching. The CDR3 covers 14 residues, taking in both the cysteine and the phenylalanine. Only the CDR3 DNA stays, 42 bases, in frame from base 1. V is clipped by 2 bases and J by 3 bases, and the sequence between their germline boundaries is 8 bases long. CDR1 and CDR2, per the germline V gene, are MNHEY and SVGAGI.